The text below deals with one T cell receptor beta chain. The entry originates in a study of T-cell memory formation after mild COVID-19. Study context: Clusters of TCRs were largely donor specific.

In TCRdb, the 5' RACE reads were re-called with MiXCR into one record per CDR3 protein. The sample contains roughly 70,000 distinct CDR3 sequences, over 15% of which appear only once. Trimming took 3 bases from V and 7 from J; bases not matched to a gene: 5. The germline V gene encodes CDR1 LNHDA and CDR2 SQIVND (reference sequence). The CDR3 spans 15 residues. The TCR sequence derives from an adult woman who had mild COVID-19 (a few samples of this study predate the infection). Cell type and time point are not known. The V gene is TRBV19, the J gene TRBJ2-1; TRBD2 aligns across 11 bases. Material for sequencing was PBMCs or a T cell subset sorted from them (not recorded which). CDR3 sequence: CASSMVAGGQNEQFF. CDR3 sequence (DNA): TGTGCCAGTAGTATGGTAGCGGGGGGGCAGAATGAGCAGTTCTTC.